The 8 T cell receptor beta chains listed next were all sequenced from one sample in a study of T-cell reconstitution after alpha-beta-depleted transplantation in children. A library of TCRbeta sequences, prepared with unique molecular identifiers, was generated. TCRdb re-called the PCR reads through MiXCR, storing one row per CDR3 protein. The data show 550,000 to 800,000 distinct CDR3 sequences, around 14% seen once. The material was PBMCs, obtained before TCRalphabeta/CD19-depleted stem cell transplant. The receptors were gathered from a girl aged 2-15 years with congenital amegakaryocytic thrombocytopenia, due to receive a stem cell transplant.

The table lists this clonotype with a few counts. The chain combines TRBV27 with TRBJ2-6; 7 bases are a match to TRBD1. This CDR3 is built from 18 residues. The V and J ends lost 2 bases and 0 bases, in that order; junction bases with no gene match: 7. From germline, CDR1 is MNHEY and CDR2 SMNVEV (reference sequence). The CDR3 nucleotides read TGTGCCAGCAGTTTAGCTTACAGGGGCGGCTCTGGGGCCAACGTCCTGACTTTC. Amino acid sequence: CASSLAYRGGSGANVLTF.

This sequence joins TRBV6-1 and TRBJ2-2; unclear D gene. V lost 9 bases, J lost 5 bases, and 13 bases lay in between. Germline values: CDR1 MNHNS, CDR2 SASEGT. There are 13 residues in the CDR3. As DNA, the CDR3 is TGTGCCAGTGAAAGGGCTGGGACCGGGGAGCTGTTTTTT. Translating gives CASERAGTGELFF.

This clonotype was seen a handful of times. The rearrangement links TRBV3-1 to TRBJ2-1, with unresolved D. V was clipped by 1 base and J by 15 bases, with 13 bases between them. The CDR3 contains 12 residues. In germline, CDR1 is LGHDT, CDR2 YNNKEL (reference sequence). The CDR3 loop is CASSQGWARPFF. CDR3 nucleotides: TGTGCCAGCAGCCAAGGCTGGGCCAGGCCGTTCTTC.

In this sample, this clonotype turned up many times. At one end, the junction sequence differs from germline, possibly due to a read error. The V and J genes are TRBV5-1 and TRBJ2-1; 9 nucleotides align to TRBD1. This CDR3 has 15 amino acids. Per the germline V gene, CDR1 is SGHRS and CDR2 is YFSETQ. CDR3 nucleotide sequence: TGTGCCAGCAGCTTAGGACAGGGGCGTTACAATGAGCAGTTCTTC. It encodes CASSLGQGRYNEQFF.

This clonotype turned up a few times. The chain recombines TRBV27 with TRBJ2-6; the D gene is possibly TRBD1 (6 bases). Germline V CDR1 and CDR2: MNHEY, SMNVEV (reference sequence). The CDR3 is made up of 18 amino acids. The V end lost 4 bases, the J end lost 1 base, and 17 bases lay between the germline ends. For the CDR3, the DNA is TGTGCCAGCAGTTACCAAAACGTCAGGGGTTCTGGGGCCAACGTCCTGACTTTC. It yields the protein CASSYQNVRGSGANVLTF.

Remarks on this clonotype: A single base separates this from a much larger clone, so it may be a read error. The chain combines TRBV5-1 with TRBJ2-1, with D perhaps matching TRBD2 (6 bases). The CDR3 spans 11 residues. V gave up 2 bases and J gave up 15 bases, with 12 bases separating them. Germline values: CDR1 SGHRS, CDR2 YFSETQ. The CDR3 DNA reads TGCGCCAGCAGCTTTGGGACTGGGCTGTTCTTC. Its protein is CASSFGTGLFF.

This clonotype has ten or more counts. The CDR3 here is CASSSKTSGNPSYEQYF. The CDR3 coding sequence is TGCGCCAGCAGCTCGAAGACTAGCGGAAACCCTTCCTACGAGCAGTACTTC. This sequence joins TRBV5-1 and TRBJ2-7, with 9 bases fitting TRBD2. With 3 bases clipped from V and 1 base from J, the junction kept 11 bases outside the gene matches. The CDR3 totals 17 residues. Germline V gene lookup returns CDR1 SGHRS and CDR2 YFSETQ. Complete variable domain (other parts from reference TRBV5-1 and TRBJ2-7): KAGVTQTPRYLIKTRGQQVTLSCSPISGHRSVSWYQQTPGQGLQFLFEYFSETQRNKGNFPGRFSGRQFSNSRSEMNVSTLELGDSALYLCASSSKTSGNPSYEQYFGPGTRLTVT.

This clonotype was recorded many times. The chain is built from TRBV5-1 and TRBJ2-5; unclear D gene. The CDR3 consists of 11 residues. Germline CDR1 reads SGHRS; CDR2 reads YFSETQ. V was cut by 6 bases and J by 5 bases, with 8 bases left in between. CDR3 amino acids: CASKVRETQYF. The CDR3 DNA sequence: TGCGCCAGCAAAGTCAGGGAGACCCAGTACTTC.